A selection of T cell receptor beta chains follows, all from one sample in a study of prognosis after radiotherapy for stage I lung cancer. TCRdb redid the calling of the multiplex PCR reads with MiXCR, one entry per CDR3 protein. Found here are 45,000 to 70,000 distinct CDR3 sequences, 26% of them singletons; the top ten hold 6.5% to 8.5%. This sample comprised PBMCs, obtained before or after stereotactic body radiation therapy (not recorded which). These receptors were collected from a donor at least 50 years old with non-small cell lung cancer. The CDR3 runs from the conserved cysteine through the conserved F or W. Each record gives: J gene, V gene, CDR3 protein.

TRBJ1-1 TRBV20-1 CSARDPRTALGTEAFF
TRBJ1-1 TRBV6-1 CAITDSVENTEAFF
TRBJ1-3 TRBV28 CASSLAGNTIYF
TRBJ1-2 TRBV4-2 CASSQDIIGGGQGNGYTF
TRBJ1-6 TRBV6-1 CASSTTGTGHSTLHF
TRBJ2-5 TRBV12-3/TRBV12-4 CASSLWGLKTQYF
TRBJ2-3 TRBV6-1 CACSSGGAASTDTQYF
TRBJ2-1 TRBV11-3 CASSLGPPAVNEQFF
TRBJ1-2 TRBV27 CASRRTGGDQGYTF
TRBJ1-2 TRBV29-1 CSVGGTANYGYTF